The T cell receptor (beta chain) under discussion was sequenced for a study of cytomegalovirus exposure and HLA in healthy donors. J gave up 4 bases and V 4 bases, and 7 bases lay outside the gene matches. Germline lookup yields CDR1 SGHRS and CDR2 YFSETQ. The CDR3 length is 14 residues. Study results and limitations: Analysis performed later showed TCR beta chains linked to HLA being more clonally expanded than equally common others. The productive fraction for most TCR beta V segments was about 87% or about 30% in an earlier analysis. Per published accounts, TCR beta sequences correctly predicted the HLA-A and HLA-B alleles of most subjects.

Comments on this clone: As yet, its antigen is unknown.

Primers included in the PCR were 60 Vbeta and 13 Jbeta primers. The table came from immunoSEQ multiplex PCR; TCRdb's copy has only in-frame clones and leaves some out. The table shows around 210,000 clones, with roughly 84% occurring only once. The rearrangement links TRBV5-1 to TRBJ1-2; 7 bases agree with TRBD1. This clonotype was obtained from a girl aged 2 to 9 in good health and CMV-seronegative. The sequenced sample consisted of PBMCs. CDR3 DNA: TGCGCCAGCAGCCTTAACAGGGGCCTCTATGGCTACACCTTC. This encodes CASSLNRGLYGYTF.